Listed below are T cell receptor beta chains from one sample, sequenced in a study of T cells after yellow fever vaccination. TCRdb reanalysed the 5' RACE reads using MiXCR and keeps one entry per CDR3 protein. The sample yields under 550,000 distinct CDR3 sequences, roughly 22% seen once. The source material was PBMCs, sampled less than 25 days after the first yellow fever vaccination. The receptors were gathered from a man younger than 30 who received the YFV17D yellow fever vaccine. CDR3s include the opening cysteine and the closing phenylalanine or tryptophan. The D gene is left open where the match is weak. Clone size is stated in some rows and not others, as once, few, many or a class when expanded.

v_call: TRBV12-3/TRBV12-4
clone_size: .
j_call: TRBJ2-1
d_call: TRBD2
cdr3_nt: TGTGCCAGCAGTTTCGGGACTAGCGGGGACGGGGATGAGCAGTTCTTC
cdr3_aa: CASSFGTSGDGDEQFF

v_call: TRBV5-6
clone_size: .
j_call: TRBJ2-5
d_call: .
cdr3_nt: TGTGCCAGCAGACGACAGCGAACGGCCCAGTACTTC
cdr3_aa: CASRRQRTAQYF

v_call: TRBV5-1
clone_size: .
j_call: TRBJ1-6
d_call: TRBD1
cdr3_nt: TGCGCCAGCAGCGGGGGGACAGGGGAAGATAATTCACCCCTCCACTTT
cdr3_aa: CASSGGTGEDNSPLHF

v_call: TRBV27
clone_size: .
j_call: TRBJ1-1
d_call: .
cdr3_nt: TGTGCCAGCAGTTCATTATACACTGAAGCTTTCTTT
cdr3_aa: CASSSLYTEAFF

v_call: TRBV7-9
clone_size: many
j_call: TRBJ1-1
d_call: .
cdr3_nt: TGTGCCAGCAGTCTAGGGGGGGAAGCTTTCTTT
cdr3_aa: CASSLGGEAFF

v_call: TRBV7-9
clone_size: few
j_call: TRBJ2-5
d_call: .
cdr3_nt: TGTGCCAGCAGCTTAGATTCGCGCGGTTTGTTGGAGACCCAGTACTTC
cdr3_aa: CASSLDSRGLLETQYF

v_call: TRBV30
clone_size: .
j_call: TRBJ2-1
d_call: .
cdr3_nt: TGTGCCTGGAAACAGCTCCGACACAATGAGCAGTTCTTC
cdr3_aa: CAWKQLRHNEQFF

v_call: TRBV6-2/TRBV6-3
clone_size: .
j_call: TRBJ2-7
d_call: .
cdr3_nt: TGTGCCAGCAGTTACCCACAGGGCAACAGCTACGAGCAGTACTTC
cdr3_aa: CASSYPQGNSYEQYF

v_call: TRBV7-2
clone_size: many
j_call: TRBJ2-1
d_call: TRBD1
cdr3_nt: TGTGCCAGCAGCTTAGTAGGACAGGGAGGCAATGAGCAGTTCTTC
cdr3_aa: CASSLVGQGGNEQFF

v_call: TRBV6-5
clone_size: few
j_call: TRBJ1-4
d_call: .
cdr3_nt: TGTGCCAGCAGTACTCCCCTAGAAGAGGGGAAACTGTTTTTT
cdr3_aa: CASSTPLEEGKLFF

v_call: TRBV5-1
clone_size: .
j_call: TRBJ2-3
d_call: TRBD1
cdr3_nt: TGCGCCAGCAGCTCAGTCCCGGGACAGGGGAGGGAAAGCACAGATACGCAGTATTTT
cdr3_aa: CASSSVPGQGRESTDTQYF

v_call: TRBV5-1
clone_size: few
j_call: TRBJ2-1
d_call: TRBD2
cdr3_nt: TGCGCCAGCAGCCCAGCGGGGGGGAATTACAATGAGCAGTTCTTC
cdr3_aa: CASSPAGGNYNEQFF

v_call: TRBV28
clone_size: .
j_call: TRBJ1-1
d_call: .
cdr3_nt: TGTGCCAGCAGCTTCCGTACGACAAGCCTAGCCACTGAAGCTTTCTTT
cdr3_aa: CASSFRTTSLATEAFF

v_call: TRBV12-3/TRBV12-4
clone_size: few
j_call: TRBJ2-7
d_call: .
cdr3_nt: TGTGCCAGCAGTTTGTCGGGACCCTACTACGAGCAGTACTTC
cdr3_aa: CASSLSGPYYEQYF

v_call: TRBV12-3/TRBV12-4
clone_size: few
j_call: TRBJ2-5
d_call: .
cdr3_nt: TGTGCCAGCAGTAAGGACAGAAGACAAGAGACCCAGTACTTC
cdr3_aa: CASSKDRRQETQYF

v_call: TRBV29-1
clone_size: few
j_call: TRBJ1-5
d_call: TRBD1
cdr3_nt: TGCAGCGTTTCGGACAGGAGAAATCAGCCCCAGCATTTT
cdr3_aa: CSVSDRRNQPQHF

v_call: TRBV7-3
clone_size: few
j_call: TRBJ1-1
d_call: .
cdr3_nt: TGTGCCAGCAGCCCCGGGAGGAGGGGGAGCGCTGAAGCTTTCTTT
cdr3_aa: CASSPGRRGSAEAFF

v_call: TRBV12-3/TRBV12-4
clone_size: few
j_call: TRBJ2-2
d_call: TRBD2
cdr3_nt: TGTGCCAGCAGTCCCCCTCGAAGAGCGGGGAGCACCGGGGAGCTGTTTTTT
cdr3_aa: CASSPPRRAGSTGELFF

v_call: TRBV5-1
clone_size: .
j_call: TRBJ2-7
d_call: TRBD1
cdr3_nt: TGCGCCAGCAGCCCCATGGGACAGGGGGCGGAAGAGCAGTACTTC
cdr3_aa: CASSPMGQGAEEQYF

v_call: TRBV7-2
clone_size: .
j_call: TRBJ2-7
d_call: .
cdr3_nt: TGTGCCAGCAGCTCCAACGGTGCCCTCTACGAGCAGTACTTC
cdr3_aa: CASSSNGALYEQYF

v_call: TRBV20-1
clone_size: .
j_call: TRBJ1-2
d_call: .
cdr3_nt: TGCAGTGCTAGAGATCTGGGCCCCACAGGTGGCTACACCTTC
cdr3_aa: CSARDLGPTGGYTF

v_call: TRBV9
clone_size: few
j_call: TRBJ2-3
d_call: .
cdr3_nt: TGTGCCAGCAGCGTAGAGGGGAGGAAGGGGGGACCCACAGATACGCAGTATTTT
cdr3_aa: CASSVEGRKGGPTDTQYF

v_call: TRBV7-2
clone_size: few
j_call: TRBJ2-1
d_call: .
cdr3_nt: TGTGCCAGCAGCTTAAGGGGCGGGCCGAGCTCCTACAATGAGCAGTTCTTC
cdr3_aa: CASSLRGGPSSYNEQFF

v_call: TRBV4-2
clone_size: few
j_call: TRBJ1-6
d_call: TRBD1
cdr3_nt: TGTGCCAGCAGCTCAGGACAGGAGGCCTATAATTCACCCCTCCACTTT
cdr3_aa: CASSSGQEAYNSPLHF

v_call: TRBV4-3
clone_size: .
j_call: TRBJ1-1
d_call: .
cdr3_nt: TGCGCCAGCAGCCTCAACCCCGGCCCGGGGGGGGATGAAGCTTTCTTT
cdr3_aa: CASSLNPGPGGDEAFF

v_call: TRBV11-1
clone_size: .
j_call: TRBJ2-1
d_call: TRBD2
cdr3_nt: TGTGCCAGCAGCCCCAGGGGGGGGACTAGCGGGGGGATCTCCTACAATGAGCAGTTCTTC
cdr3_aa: CASSPRGGTSGGISYNEQFF

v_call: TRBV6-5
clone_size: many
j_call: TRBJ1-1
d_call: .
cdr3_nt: TGTGCCAGCAGTTTAGGGATCGGCACTGAAGCTTTCTTT
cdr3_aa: CASSLGIGTEAFF